This T cell receptor (beta chain) came from a study of T cells in narcolepsy. Data came from immunoSEQ multiplex PCR; TCRdb stores just in-frame clones and leaves some out. The table has about 22,000 clones, over 70% seen once. The V gene's germline CDR1 is DFQATT and CDR2 SNEGSKA (reference sequence). Between the trimmed V and J ends, which lost 4 bases and 2 bases, there was a span of 1 base. The CDR3 length is 10 residues. The clonotype originates from a human donor in good health. The sequencing input was memory (CD45RA-) CD4+ T cells from blood. The rearrangement uses TRBV20-1 and TRBJ2-3; D gene unclear. CDR3 in DNA: TGCAGTGCTAACACAGATACGCAGTATTTT. This encodes CSANTDTQYF.